The T cell receptor (beta chain) under discussion was sequenced for a study of T cell responses to AZD1222 COVID-19 vaccine. Turning to the study itself: Samples with a second dose at about 4 or about 12 weeks were pooled together.

Produced via immunoSEQ multiplex PCR; TCRdb's table is partial and in-frame only. The sample lists under 120,000 clones, 92% occurring once. Study-wide results and limits: No day 14 peak samples; only post-peak repertoires were characterized. Receipt of two AZD1222 doses was followed by a rise in Spike-specific TCR breadth and depth. Donors were mostly white British, more females; clonal diversity possibly underestimated.

V lost 1 base and J lost 5, with 21 bases in between. Per germline, CDR1 LNHDA and CDR2 SQIVND (reference sequence). This CDR3 region has 17 residues. In regard to this clone: Its antigen is unknown.

This sequence originates from an adult in good health. V usage is TRBV19 and J usage is TRBJ2-7; no clear D. Sequenced material: peripheral blood, taken on day 0 of AZD1222 vaccination. The CDR3 reads CASSIVVGERSFHEQYF. The CDR3 DNA reads TGTGCCAGTAGTATAGTAGTCGGAGAGAGGAGCTTCCACGAGCAGTACTTC.